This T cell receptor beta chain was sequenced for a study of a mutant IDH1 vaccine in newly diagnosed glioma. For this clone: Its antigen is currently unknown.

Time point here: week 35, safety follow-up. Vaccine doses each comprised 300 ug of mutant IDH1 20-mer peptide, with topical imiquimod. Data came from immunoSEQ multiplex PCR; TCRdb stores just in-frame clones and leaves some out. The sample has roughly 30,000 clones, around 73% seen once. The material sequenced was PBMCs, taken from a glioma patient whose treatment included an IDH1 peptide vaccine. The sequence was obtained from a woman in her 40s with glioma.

This chain's CDR3 is CASSLLGDEKTQYF. The CDR3 DNA follows: TGTGCCAGCAGCTTACTCGGGGACGAGAAGACCCAGTACTTC. The V and J genes are TRBV7-2 and TRBJ2-5; possibly TRBD1 or TRBD2 for D (5 bases each). Germline lookup yields CDR1 SGHTA and CDR2 FQGNSA. This CDR3 is built from 14 residues. V lost 2 bases and J lost 6, with 13 bases in between.